This note documents a single TCR beta chain sequence. Its specific antigen is unknown. Per-base quality was not reported, and no clone a single base away is much larger than it. Libraries were constructed by RT-PCR. The listed sequencing device is Illumina HiSeq 2500. The public reads were reanalyzed by TCRdb: fastp trimming at Q25, MiXCR alignment, in-frame beta chains only. Rows with a matching CDR3 protein are joined into one entry that keeps the most common DNA and genes. The table for this sample lists some 500,000 distinct CDR3 sequences; about 25% of them were counted only once. The ten largest clones add up to 1.9% of the sample. The source of the sample is a study of response to subunit inactivated influenza vaccine (dated by TCRdb to the late 2010s). In the study overall: Deep quantitative T cell receptor repertoire profiling was used in the study to track responses to a trivalent subunit inactivated influenza vaccine.

What the work shows at the level of the full study, not this receptor alone: It was suggested by the authors that each seasonal influenza vaccination may recruit only a limited number of new T cells.

The trim is 1 base for V and 6 bases for J, with a gap of 6 bases between the germline ends. CDR1 DFQATT and CDR2 SNEGSKA were looked up in the germline V gene (reference sequence). Including cysteine and phenylalanine, the CDR3 has 11 amino acids. Only the CDR3 region is kept as DNA, spanning 33 bases read in frame from base 1. This clonotype was obtained from a man aged 45-60 years who received an inactivated influenza vaccine. Donor details come from another sample of the same person, matched by shared clones. The material sequenced was CD4+ T cells sorted from PBMCs, taken 4 to 6 days after vaccination. The V gene is TRBV20-1 and the J gene is TRBJ1-1; no D gene can be assigned with confidence. The base sequence is TGCAGTGCTAGAGCCCCCCCTGAAGCTTTCTTT. This sequence encodes CSARAPPEAFF.